The next 32 T cell receptor beta chains were all read from a single sample in a study. The bulk TCR libraries came from a modified SMART protocol. TCRdb reanalysed the 5' RACE reads using MiXCR and keeps one entry per CDR3 protein. This repertoire includes about a hundred distinct CDR3 sequences. The source material was gluten tetramer+ CD4+ T cells from blood, sampled while untreated, on a gluten-free diet, or during gluten challenge (not recorded which). These receptors originate from a male donor with celiac disease.

This clonotype ranks as large. CDR3 sequence: CASSLGLNEQFF. The DNA for the CDR3 is TGTGCCAGCAGCTTGGGATTAAATGAGCAGTTCTTC. The J gene is TRBJ2-1, the V gene TRBV5-6; D is uncertain. CDR3 size: 12 residues. The V gene lost 0 bases and the J gene lost 7 bases, with 5 bases spanning the gap. Looked up from germline, CDR1 is SGHDT and CDR2 is YYEEEE.

This clonotype is categorized as large. This rearrangement joins TRBV5-5 to TRBJ2-3; TRBD1 matches 7 bases. Trimming removed 5 bases from V and 4 bases from J; junction bases left unmatched: 7. This CDR3 region has 14 residues. CDR1 and CDR2 (germline): SGHKS, YYEKEE (reference sequence). CDR3 protein: CASSAGQEADTQYF. In nucleotides, the CDR3 is TGTGCCAGCAGTGCAGGACAGGAGGCAGATACGCAGTATTTT.

This clonotype occurred a few times. CDR3 DNA: TGCAGCGTTGCCCGGGACTGGACGGATACGCAGTATTTT. Its translation is CSVARDWTDTQYF. The chain has TRBV29-1 and TRBJ2-3, with D possibly TRBD2 on 6 matching bases. Germline V CDR1 and CDR2: SQVTM, ANQGSEA. The CDR3 covers 13 residues. Trimming shortened V by 4 bases and J by 6 bases, and 14 bases separated the two germline ends.

This clonotype rates as large. This chain uses TRBV20-1 with TRBJ1-5; D possibly corresponds to TRBD1 (6 bases). Between the trimmed V and J ends, which lost 2 bases and 5 bases, there was a span of 10 bases. The CDR3 contains 13 residues. From germline, CDR1 is DFQATT and CDR2 SNEGSKA (reference sequence). This CDR3 reads CSARRQVDQPQHF. The CDR3 DNA reads as TGCAGTGCTAGAAGACAGGTGGATCAGCCCCAGCATTTT.

This clonotype is termed large (0.1 to 1%). This chain connects TRBV9 to TRBJ1-1; D remains ambiguous. This CDR3 has 13 residues. V was cut by 0 bases and J by 8 bases, with 11 bases left in between. CDR1 SGDLS and CDR2 YYNGEE come from the germline V gene. CDR3 region: CASSVGQGIEAFF. In nucleotides, the CDR3 is TGTGCCAGCAGCGTAGGACAAGGAATAGAAGCTTTCTTT.

This clonotype is large. The rearrangement links TRBV5-1 to TRBJ2-5, with TRBD2 matching over 12 bases. J gave up 4 bases and V 3 bases, and 1 base lay outside the gene matches. CDR3 length equals 14 residues. Germline assignment: CDR1 SGHRS and CDR2 YFSETQ. CDR3 sequence (DNA): TGCGCCAGCAGCTGGGGACTAGCGGGAGAGACCCAGTACTTC. It codes for CASSWGLAGETQYF.

By its share, this clonotype is hyperexpanded. This chain connects TRBV29-1 to TRBJ2-1; 9 nucleotides agree with TRBD2. Germline values: CDR1 SQVTM, CDR2 ANQGSEA. The CDR3 runs 13 residues. The CDR3 DNA reads as TGCACCACGACTAGCGGCTTCGGGAATGAGCAGTTCTTC. It encodes CTTTSGFGNEQFF.

In its sample, this clonotype is large. The chain recombines TRBV5-1 with TRBJ2-3; possibly TRBD1 for D (7 bases). Between the trimmed V and J ends, which lost 0 bases and 5 bases, there was a span of 10 bases. The CDR3 is 14 amino acids. The germline CDR1 and CDR2 sequences are SGHRS and YFSETQ. CDR3 in amino acids: CASSLVQGGDTQYF. Written as DNA, the CDR3 is TGCGCCAGCAGCTTGGTTCAGGGGGGAGATACGCAGTATTTT. Full variable domain (remainder filled in from reference TRBV5-1 and TRBJ2-3): KAGVTQTPRYLIKTRGQQVTLSCSPISGHRSVSWYQQTPGQGLQFLFEYFSETQRNKGNFPGRFSGRQFSNSRSEMNVSTLELGDSALYLCASSLVQGGDTQYFGPGTRLTVL.

This clonotype is hyperexpanded in the sample. V is TRBV3-1 and J is TRBJ1-1, with D possibly matching TRBD1 (6 bases). Per the germline V gene, CDR1 is LGHDT and CDR2 is YNNKEL (reference sequence). V lost 2 bases, J lost 7 bases, and 26 bases lay in between. CDR3 length: 18 residues. The CDR3 reads CASSQQRGQGGIVVEAFF. DNA of the CDR3: TGTGCCAGCAGCCAACAACGGGGGCAGGGTGGTATTGTTGTTGAAGCTTTCTTT.

In its sample, this clonotype ranks as large. The genes are TRBV18 and TRBJ2-3; D not resolved. The germline CDR1 and CDR2 sequences are KGHSH and LQKENI. The CDR3 spans 13 residues. Trimming removed 6 bases at V and 2 bases at J, with 9 bases between. This chain's CDR3 is CASSGRTTDTQYF. The CDR3 nucleotides read TGTGCCAGCTCCGGCCGTACCACAGATACGCAGTATTTT.

This clonotype is categorized as large. The rearrangement uses TRBV30 and TRBJ2-3, with 7 bases lining up with TRBD2. Per germline, CDR1 GTSNPN and CDR2 SVGIG (reference sequence). The trim removed 4 bases at V and 0 bases at J, leaving 7 bases unmatched. The CDR3 is 15 amino acids. The CDR3 loop is CAWKFSGFSTDTQYF. Here the CDR3 DNA reads TGTGCCTGGAAATTTAGCGGGTTTAGCACAGATACGCAGTATTTT.

In its sample, this clonotype is large. The V gene is TRBV27, the J gene TRBJ1-6, with TRBD1 identical over 8 bases. Looked up from germline, CDR1 is MNHEY and CDR2 is SMNVEV (reference sequence). CDR3 length: 14 amino acids. Losses at the gene ends were 3 bases for V and 14 bases for J; bases not matched to a gene: 9. In DNA form, the CDR3 reads TGTGCCAGCAGTTTGCGGGCAGGGGGCGCGACCCTCCACTTT. Its protein is CASSLRAGGATLHF.

In this sample, this clonotype is large. The chain combines TRBV5-4 with TRBJ2-1; D remains ambiguous. The CDR3 is 14 amino acids. Germline CDR1 is SGHNT and CDR2 is YYREEE (reference sequence). With 1 base removed from V and 1 base from J, the gap between germline ends came to 6 bases. CDR3 region: CASSLYGSYNEQFF. For the CDR3, the DNA is TGTGCCAGCAGCTTGTATGGGTCCTACAATGAGCAGTTCTTC.

Within the sample, this clonotype is hyperexpanded. CDR3 sequence: CASGNLQGHEQFF. The DNA for the CDR3 is TGTGCCAGCGGGAACCTACAGGGGCATGAGCAGTTCTTC. The chain recombines TRBV28 with TRBJ2-1; the match to TRBD1 covers 7 bases. The CDR3 length is 13 residues. CDR1 and CDR2 (germline): MDHEN, SYDVKM. V lost 8 bases to trimming and J lost 8 bases; unmatched junction nucleotides: 9.

This clonotype is large by share. This chain connects TRBV7-6 to TRBJ2-7, with a weak D call TRBD2 (5 bases). The CDR3 is 13 amino acids. The V gene's germline CDR1 is SGHVS and CDR2 FNYEAQ. V was cut by 5 bases and J by 1 base, with 9 bases left in between. The CDR3 loop reads CASSRTFSYEQYF. As DNA, the CDR3 is TGTGCCAGCAGCCGGACTTTTTCCTACGAGCAGTACTTC. The full variable domain, its missing parts supplied by reference TRBV7-6 and TRBJ2-7, is GAGVSQSPRYKVTKRGQDVALRCDPISGHVSLYWYRQALGQGPEFLTYFNYEAQQDKSGLPNDRFSAERPEGSISTLTIQRTEQRDSAMYRCASSRTFSYEQYFGPGTRLTVT.

This clonotype qualifies as large (0.1 to 1%). This sequence joins TRBV13 and TRBJ2-7, with D maybe TRBD1 (6 bases). With 1 base removed from V and 3 bases from J, the gap between germline ends came to 19 bases. This CDR3 has 17 residues. CDR1 and CDR2 (germline): PRHDT, FYEKMQ (reference sequence). CDR3 sequence (DNA): TGTGCCAGCAGCTTAGCCCCCTGGAGGACAGCCGACTACGAGCAGTACTTC. Protein: CASSLAPWRTADYEQYF.

The chain couples TRBV7-2 to TRBJ2-3; D not certain. This CDR3 spans 13 amino acids. Looked up from germline, CDR1 is SGHTA and CDR2 is FQGNSA. Trimming shortened V by 3 bases and J by 5 bases, and 9 bases separated the two germline ends. As DNA, the CDR3 is TGTGCCAGCAGCTTTGGATGGGAAGATACGCAGTATTTT. This codes for CASSFGWEDTQYF.

Sample share makes this clonotype large (0.1 to 1%). This chain links TRBV29-1 with TRBJ2-5, with 7 positions matching TRBD2. V shed 4 bases and J 5 bases; nucleotides not matched to a gene: 7. Germline V gene sequence: CDR1 SQVTM, CDR2 ANQGSEA. This CDR3 region has 13 residues. CDR3 nucleotide sequence: TGCAGCGTTGGGGAGGGCTTGGGGGAGACCCAGTACTTC. Translation gives CSVGEGLGETQYF.

This clonotype qualifies as hyperexpanded. This chain uses TRBV29-1 with TRBJ2-1; 7 positions agree with TRBD2. V was clipped by 5 bases and J by 5 bases; unmatched bases: 9. CDR1 is SQVTM and CDR2 is ANQGSEA in the germline V gene. This CDR3 comprises 14 residues. The CDR3 DNA is TGCAGCGTTTCCAAGTCTAGCGGAAACAATGAGCAGTTCTTC. It encodes CSVSKSSGNNEQFF.

This clonotype is labeled as medium-sized. The rearrangement links TRBV14 to TRBJ2-2; TRBD2 aligns across 11 bases. CDR1 and CDR2 (germline): SGHDN, FVKESK. This CDR3 contains 17 residues. Trimming at V came to 1 base and at J to 1 base, leaving 2 bases not matched to a gene. CDR3 DNA: TGTGCCAGCAGCCAAGGACTAGCGGGATGGAACACCGGGGAGCTGTTTTTT. As protein: CASSQGLAGWNTGELFF.

This clonotype is deemed hyperexpanded. CDR3 in DNA: TGTGCCAGCAGTCTCGGGACAGGGGCCCCTGGGACTGAAGCTTTCTTT. It specifies CASSLGTGAPGTEAFF. The chain is built from TRBV27 and TRBJ1-1; 10 nucleotides align to TRBD1. The V and J ends lost 5 bases and 5 bases, in that order; junction bases with no gene match: 11. CDR1 MNHEY and CDR2 SMNVEV come from the germline V gene (reference sequence). The CDR3 is 16 amino acids.

This clonotype qualifies as large. The V call is TRBV7-3, the J call TRBJ2-3; 7 bases are a match to TRBD2. The CDR3 is made up of 15 amino acids. V lost 1 base to trimming and J lost 6 bases; unmatched junction nucleotides: 7. Per the germline V gene, CDR1 is SGHTA and CDR2 is FQGTGA. The DNA of the CDR3 is TGTGCCAGCAGCTTAAGGGGGGGTGGAGACGATACGCAGTATTTT. As protein: CASSLRGGGDDTQYF.

The V gene is TRBV6-5, the J gene TRBJ1-1; 8 nucleotides agree with TRBD1. Per the germline V gene, CDR1 is MNHEY and CDR2 is SVGAGI. The CDR3 sequence is 15 residues long. The junction had 8 bases not matched to a gene; V was cut back by 5 bases and J by 3 bases. The CDR3, as DNA: TGTGCCAGCAGTGATAGGACAGGGCGGTACACTGAAGCTTTCTTT. Translated: CASSDRTGRYTEAFF.

The rearrangement joins TRBV7-2 to TRBJ2-3; TRBD2 aligns across 10 bases. Unmatched junction bases numbered 3, after V lost 1 base and J lost 5 bases. The CDR3 length is 15 residues. From germline, CDR1 is SGHTA and CDR2 FQGNSA. The CDR3 is CASSLVAGGRDTQYF. CDR3 DNA sequence: TGTGCCAGCAGCTTAGTAGCGGGGGGCAGAGATACGCAGTATTTT.

This clonotype is large within its sample. The rearrangement links TRBV29-1 to TRBJ1-2, with D perhaps TRBD1 (6 bases). Between the trimmed V and J ends, which lost 5 bases and 4 bases, there was a span of 17 bases. Germline CDR1 SQVTM, CDR2 ANQGSEA. CDR3 length: 14 amino acids. CDR3 sequence reads: CSVSQGQGGYGYTF. Written as DNA, the CDR3 is TGCAGCGTTTCTCAGGGGCAAGGGGGCTATGGCTACACCTTC.

This clonotype is labeled as hyperexpanded. V usage is TRBV7-2 and J usage is TRBJ2-5; no reliable D call. The germline V gene has CDR1 SGHTA and CDR2 FQGNSA. Trimming took off 1 base at V and 3 bases at J, with 6 bases between the two ends. The CDR3 runs 13 residues. DNA of the CDR3: TGTGCCAGCAGCTTAGTTATAGAAGAGACCCAGTACTTC. Its protein product is CASSLVIEETQYF.

V and J are TRBV12-3 or TRBV12-4 and TRBJ2-1, with TRBD2 matching over 10 bases. Trimming at V came to 11 bases and at J to 7 bases, leaving 11 bases not matched to a gene. This CDR3 spans 14 amino acids. The CDR3 nucleotides read TGTGCCGCTCAGAGCGGGGGGGCATCGAATGAGCAGTTCTTC. Residues: CAAQSGGASNEQFF.

By sample fraction, this clonotype is hyperexpanded. The J gene is TRBJ2-1, the V gene TRBV3-1, with D unclear. The V end lost 1 base, the J end lost 0 bases, and 7 bases lay between the germline ends. Per germline, CDR1 LGHDT and CDR2 YNNKEL (reference sequence). The CDR3 spans 15 residues. The chain's CDR3 is CASSQVVASYNEQFF. The CDR3 nucleotides read TGTGCCAGCAGCCAAGTGGTAGCCTCCTACAATGAGCAGTTCTTC.

This clonotype is termed hyperexpanded (1% or more). The chain uses TRBV7-2 and TRBJ2-3; TRBD2 matches 7 bases. V was pared by 5 bases and J by 2 bases, with 13 bases of the junction left unmatched. The germline V gene encodes CDR1 SGHTA and CDR2 FQGNSA. This CDR3 has 17 amino acids. In nucleotides, the CDR3 is TGTGCCAGCAGCCGTTGGGGGGGGAGCCTCCCCACAGATACGCAGTATTTT. Encoded protein: CASSRWGGSLPTDTQYF.

This clonotype is classed as hyperexpanded. The genes are TRBV29-1 and TRBJ2-7; D uncertain. The CDR3 is 12 amino acids. Deletions cut 4 bases from V and 0 bases from J, with 7 bases between. Per germline, CDR1 SQVTM and CDR2 ANQGSEA. This CDR3 reads CSVATYSYEQYF. The CDR3 DNA sequence: TGCAGCGTTGCCACCTACTCCTACGAGCAGTACTTC.

By sample fraction, this clonotype is medium-sized (0.01 to 0.1%). The chain combines TRBV4-1 with TRBJ1-3; 8 bases match TRBD1. The germline V gene encodes CDR1 MGHRA and CDR2 YSYEKL. The CDR3 has 14 amino acids. After removal of 3 bases from V and 8 bases from J, the junction contained 6 bases not matched to a gene. The CDR3: CASSHPQTGDTIYF. The CDR3 nucleotides are TGCGCCAGCAGCCACCCACAGACAGGGGACACCATATATTTT.

By proportion, this clonotype is hyperexpanded. J is TRBJ2-7 and V is TRBV7-2, with 10 bases that match TRBD2. The V gene end was trimmed by 2 bases and the J gene end by 6 bases; junction bases not matched to a gene: 4. This CDR3 contains 14 residues. From germline, CDR1 is SGHTA and CDR2 FQGNSA. CDR3 nucleotides: TGTGCCAGCAGCTTATCTAGCGGGAGTTCCGAGCAGTACTTC. Protein sequence: CASSLSSGSSEQYF. The full variable domain, with the rest looked up from reference TRBV7-2 and TRBJ2-7, is GAGVSQSPSNKVTEKGKDVELRCDPISGHTALYWYRQSLGQGLEFLIYFQGNSAPDKSGLPSDRFSAERTGGSVSTLTIQRTQQEDSAVYLCASSLSSGSSEQYFGPGTRLTVT.